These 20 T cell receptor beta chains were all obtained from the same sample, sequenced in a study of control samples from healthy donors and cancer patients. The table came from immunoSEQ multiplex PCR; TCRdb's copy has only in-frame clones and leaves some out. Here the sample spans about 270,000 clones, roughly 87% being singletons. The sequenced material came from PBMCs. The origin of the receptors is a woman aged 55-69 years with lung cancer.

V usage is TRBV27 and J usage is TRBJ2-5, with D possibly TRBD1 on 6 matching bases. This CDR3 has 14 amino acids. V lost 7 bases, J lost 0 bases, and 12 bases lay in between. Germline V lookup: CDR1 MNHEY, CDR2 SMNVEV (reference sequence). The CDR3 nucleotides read TGTGCCAGCAAAGGTGGGGGCTACCAAGAGACCCAGTACTTC. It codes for CASKGGGYQETQYF.

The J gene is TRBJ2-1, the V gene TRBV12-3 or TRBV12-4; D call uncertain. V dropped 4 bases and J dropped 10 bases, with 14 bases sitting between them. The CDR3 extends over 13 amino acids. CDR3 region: CASSWEERSEQFF. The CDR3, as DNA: TGTGCCAGCAGTTGGGAAGAGCGCTCGGAGCAGTTCTTC.

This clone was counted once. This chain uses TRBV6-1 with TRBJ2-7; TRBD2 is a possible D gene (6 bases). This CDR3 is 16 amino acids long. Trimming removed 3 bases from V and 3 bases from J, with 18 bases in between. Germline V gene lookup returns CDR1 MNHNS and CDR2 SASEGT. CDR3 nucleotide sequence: TGTGCCAGCAGTGATGGTCGGAGGGAGATGTTCTACGAGCAGTACTTC. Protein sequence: CASSDGRREMFYEQYF.

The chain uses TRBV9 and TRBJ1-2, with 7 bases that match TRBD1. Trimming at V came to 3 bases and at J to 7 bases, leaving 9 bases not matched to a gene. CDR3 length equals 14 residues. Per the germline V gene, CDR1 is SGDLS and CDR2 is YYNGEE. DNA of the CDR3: TGTGCCAGCAGCGCCACAGGGGCTGGGGGTGGCTACACCTTC. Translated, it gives CASSATGAGGGYTF.

CDR3 residues: CASSVGLEETQYF. The DNA of the CDR3 is TGTGCCAGCAGCGTAGGACTAGAAGAGACCCAGTACTTC. The J gene is TRBJ2-5, the V gene TRBV9; TRBD2 is a possible D gene (6 bases). This CDR3 comprises 13 residues. The germline V gene has CDR1 SGDLS and CDR2 YYNGEE. Trimming took 0 bases from V and 3 from J, leaving 6 bases between them.

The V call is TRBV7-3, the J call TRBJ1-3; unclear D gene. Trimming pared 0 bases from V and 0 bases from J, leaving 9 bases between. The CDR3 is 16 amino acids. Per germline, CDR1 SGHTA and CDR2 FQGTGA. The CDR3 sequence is CASSLTGGNSGNTIYF. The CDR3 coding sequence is TGTGCCAGCAGCTTAACCGGAGGAAACTCTGGAAACACCATATATTTT.

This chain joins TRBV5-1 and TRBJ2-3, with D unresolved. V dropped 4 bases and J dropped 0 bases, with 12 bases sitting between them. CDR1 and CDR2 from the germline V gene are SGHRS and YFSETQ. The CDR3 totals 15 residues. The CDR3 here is CASSPESLSTDTQYF. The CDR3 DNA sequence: TGCGCCAGCAGCCCGGAGTCGCTGAGCACAGATACGCAGTATTTT.

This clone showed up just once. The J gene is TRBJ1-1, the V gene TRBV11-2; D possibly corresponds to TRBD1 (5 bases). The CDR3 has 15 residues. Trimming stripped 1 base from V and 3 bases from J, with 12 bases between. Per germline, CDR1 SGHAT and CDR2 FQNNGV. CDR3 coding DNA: TGTGCCAGCAGCTTAGTCGAGGGGATGGACACTGAAGCTTTCTTT. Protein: CASSLVEGMDTEAFF.

CDR3 in DNA: TGTGCCAGTACCCCCGGCTCAACTAATGAAAAACTGTTTTTT. Protein sequence: CASTPGSTNEKLFF. The J gene is TRBJ1-4, the V gene TRBV19; D ambiguous. V dropped 7 bases and J dropped 0 bases, with 9 bases sitting between them. The CDR3 sequence is 14 residues long. Germline assignment: CDR1 LNHDA and CDR2 SQIVND (reference sequence).

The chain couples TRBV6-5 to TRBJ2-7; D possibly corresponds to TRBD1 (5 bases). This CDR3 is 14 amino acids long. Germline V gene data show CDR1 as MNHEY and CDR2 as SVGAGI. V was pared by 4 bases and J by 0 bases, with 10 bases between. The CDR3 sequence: CASSLQVRSYEQYF. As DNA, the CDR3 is TGTGCCAGCAGTTTACAGGTTCGCTCCTACGAGCAGTACTTC.

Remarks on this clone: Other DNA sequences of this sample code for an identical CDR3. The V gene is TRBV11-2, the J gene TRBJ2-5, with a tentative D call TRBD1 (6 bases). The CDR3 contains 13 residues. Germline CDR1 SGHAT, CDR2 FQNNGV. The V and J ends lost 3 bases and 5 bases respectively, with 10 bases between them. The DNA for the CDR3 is TGTGCCAGCAGCTTCCCAGGGGTGGAGACCCAGTACTTC. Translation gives CASSFPGVETQYF.

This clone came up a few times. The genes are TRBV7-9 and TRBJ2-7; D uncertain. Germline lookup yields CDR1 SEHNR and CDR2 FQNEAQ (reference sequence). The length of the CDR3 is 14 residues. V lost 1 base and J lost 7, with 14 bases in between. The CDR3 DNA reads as TGTGCCAGCAGCTTAGGGTCCGGGCGTGGGGAGCAGTACTTC. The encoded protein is CASSLGSGRGEQYF.

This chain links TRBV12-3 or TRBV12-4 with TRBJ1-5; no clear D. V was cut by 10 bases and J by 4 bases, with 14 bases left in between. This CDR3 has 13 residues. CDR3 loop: CATGPGGNQPQHF. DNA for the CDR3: TGTGCCACCGGGCCCGGAGGGAATCAGCCCCAGCATTTT.

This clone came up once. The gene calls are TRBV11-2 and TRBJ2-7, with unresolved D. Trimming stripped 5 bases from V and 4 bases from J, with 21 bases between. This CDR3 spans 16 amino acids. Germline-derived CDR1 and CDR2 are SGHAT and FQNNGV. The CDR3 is CASSHIIVPPDYEQYF. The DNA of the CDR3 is TGTGCCAGCAGCCACATCATTGTGCCGCCAGATTACGAGCAGTACTTC.

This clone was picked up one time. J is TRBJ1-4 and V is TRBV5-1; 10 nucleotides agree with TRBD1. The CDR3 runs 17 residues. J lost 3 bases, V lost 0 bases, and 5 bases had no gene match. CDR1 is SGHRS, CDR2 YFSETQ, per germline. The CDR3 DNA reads TGCGCCAGCAGCTTGGCCGGGACAGGGGCGGCTAATGAAAAACTGTTTTTT. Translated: CASSLAGTGAANEKLFF.

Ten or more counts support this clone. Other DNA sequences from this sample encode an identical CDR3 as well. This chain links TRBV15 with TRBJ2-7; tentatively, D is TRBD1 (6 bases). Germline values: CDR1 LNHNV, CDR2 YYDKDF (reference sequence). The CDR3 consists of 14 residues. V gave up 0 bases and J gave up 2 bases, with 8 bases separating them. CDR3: CATSRDRGPYEQYF. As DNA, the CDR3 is TGTGCCACCAGCAGAGACAGGGGACCCTACGAGCAGTACTTC.

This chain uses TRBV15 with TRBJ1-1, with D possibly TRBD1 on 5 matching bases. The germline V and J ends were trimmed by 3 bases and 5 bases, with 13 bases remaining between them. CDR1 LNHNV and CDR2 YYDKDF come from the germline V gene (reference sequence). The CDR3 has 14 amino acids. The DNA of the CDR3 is TGTGCCACCAGCAGCTACACGGGACGTACTGAAGCTTTCTTT. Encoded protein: CATSSYTGRTEAFF.

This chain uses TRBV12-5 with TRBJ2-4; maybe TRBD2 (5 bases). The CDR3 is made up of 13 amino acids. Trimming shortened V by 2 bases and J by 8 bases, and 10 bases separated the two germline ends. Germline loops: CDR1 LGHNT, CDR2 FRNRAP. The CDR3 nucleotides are TGTGCTAGTGGTTTGTCCTCAGCGGACATTCAGTACTTC. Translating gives CASGLSSADIQYF.

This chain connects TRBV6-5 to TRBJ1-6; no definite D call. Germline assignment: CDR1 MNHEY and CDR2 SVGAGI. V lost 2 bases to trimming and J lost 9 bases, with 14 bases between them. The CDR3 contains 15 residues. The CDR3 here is CASSYVRFSSSPLHF. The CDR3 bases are TGTGCCAGCAGTTACGTACGGTTTTCTAGTTCACCCCTCCACTTT.

CDR3 sequence: CASSSSPATNEKLFF. The DNA of the CDR3 is TGCGCCAGCAGCTCCTCACCTGCAACTAATGAAAAACTGTTTTTT. V gene TRBV5-1 combines with J gene TRBJ1-4, with no clear D. This CDR3 comprises 15 residues. V was cut by 3 bases and J by 0 bases, with 9 bases left in between. CDR1 and CDR2 from the germline V gene are SGHRS and YFSETQ.